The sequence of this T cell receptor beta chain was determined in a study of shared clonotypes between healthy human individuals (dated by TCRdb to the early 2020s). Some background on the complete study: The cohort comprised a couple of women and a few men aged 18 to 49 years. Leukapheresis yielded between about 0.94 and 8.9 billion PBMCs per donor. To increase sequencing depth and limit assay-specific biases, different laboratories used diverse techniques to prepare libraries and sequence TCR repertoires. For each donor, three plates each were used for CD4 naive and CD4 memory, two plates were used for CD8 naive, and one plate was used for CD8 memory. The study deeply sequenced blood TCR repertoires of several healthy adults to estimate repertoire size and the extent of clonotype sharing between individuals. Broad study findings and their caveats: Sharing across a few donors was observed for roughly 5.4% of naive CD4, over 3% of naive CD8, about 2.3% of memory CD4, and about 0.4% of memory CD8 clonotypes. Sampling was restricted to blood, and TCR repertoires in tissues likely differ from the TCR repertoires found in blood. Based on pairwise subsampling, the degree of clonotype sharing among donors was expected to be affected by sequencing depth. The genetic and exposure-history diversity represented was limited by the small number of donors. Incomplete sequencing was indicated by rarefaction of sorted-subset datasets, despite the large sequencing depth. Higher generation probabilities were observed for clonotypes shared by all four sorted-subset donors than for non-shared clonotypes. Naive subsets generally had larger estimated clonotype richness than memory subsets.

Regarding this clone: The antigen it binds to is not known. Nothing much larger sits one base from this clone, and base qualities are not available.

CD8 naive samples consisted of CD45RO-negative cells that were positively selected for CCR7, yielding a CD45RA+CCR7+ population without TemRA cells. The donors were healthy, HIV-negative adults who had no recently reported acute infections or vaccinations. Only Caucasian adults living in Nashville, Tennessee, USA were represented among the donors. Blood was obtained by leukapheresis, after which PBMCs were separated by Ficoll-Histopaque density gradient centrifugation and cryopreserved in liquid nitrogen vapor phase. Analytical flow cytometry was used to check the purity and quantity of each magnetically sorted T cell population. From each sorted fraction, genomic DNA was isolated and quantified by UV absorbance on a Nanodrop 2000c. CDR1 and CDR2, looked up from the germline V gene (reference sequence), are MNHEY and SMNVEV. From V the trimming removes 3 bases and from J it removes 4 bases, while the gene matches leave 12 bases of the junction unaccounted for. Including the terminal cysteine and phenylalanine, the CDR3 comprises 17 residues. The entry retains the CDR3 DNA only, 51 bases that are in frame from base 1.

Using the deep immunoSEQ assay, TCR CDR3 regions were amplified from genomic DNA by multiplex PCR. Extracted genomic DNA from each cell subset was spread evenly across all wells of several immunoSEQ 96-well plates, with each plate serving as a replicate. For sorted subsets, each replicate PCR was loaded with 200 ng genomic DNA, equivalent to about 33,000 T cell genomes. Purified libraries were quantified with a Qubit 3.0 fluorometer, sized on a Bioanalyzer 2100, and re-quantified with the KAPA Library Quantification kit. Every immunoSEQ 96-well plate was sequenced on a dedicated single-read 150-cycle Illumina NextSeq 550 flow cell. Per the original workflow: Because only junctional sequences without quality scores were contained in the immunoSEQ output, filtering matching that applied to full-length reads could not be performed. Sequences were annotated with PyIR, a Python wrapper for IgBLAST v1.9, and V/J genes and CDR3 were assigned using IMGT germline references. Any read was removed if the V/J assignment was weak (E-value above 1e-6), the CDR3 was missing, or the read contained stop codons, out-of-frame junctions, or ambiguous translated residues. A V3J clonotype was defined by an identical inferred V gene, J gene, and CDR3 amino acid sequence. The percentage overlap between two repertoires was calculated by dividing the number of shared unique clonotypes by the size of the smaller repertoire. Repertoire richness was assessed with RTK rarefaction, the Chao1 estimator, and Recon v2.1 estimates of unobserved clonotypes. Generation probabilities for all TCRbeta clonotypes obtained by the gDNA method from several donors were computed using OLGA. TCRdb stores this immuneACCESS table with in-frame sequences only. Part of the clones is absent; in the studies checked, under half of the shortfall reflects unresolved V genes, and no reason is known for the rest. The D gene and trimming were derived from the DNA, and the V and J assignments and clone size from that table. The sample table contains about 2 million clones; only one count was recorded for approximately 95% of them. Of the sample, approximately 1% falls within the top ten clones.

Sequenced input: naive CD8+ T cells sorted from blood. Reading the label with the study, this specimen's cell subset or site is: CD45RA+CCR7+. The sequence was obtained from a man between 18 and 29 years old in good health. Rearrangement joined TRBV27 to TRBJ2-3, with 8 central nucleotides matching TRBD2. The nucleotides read TGTGCCAGCAGTTTGCTATTGGGACTAGGGGTGGCAGATACGCAGTATTTT. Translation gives CASSLLLGLGVADTQYF.